The next 23 T cell receptor beta chains were all read from a single sample in a study of OX40 agonist ivuxolimab in advanced cancers. Libraries were prepared by immunoSEQ multiplex PCR; TCRdb keeps only in-frame clonotypes and omits some of them. The sample lists roughly 60,000 clones; 80% to 95% were seen once. The material sequenced was CD4+ or CD8+ T cells sorted from blood, taken in a trial of the OX40 agonist ivuxolimab. The receptors come from an adult with an advanced solid tumor such as melanoma, head and neck, liver or kidney cancer.

The CDR3 DNA sequence: TGTGCCAGCAGCTTGAAGGGACTCCTTAACAATGAGCAGTTCTTC. It encodes CASSLKGLLNNEQFF. V is TRBV5-8 and J is TRBJ2-1; TRBD2 is a possible D gene (6 bases). Germline-derived CDR1 and CDR2 are SGHTS and YDEGEE. The CDR3 consists of 15 residues. V lost 1 base to trimming and J lost 5 bases, with 13 bases between them.

The J gene is TRBJ1-6, the V gene TRBV9; D is ambiguous. Germline-derived CDR1 and CDR2 are SGDLS and YYNGEE. This CDR3 has 18 residues. V was pared by 0 bases and J by 1 base, with 14 bases between. The CDR3 spells CASSVAPEETSYNSPLHF. The CDR3, as DNA: TGTGCCAGCAGCGTAGCCCCGGAGGAGACATCCTATAATTCACCCCTCCACTTT.

The V gene is TRBV5-3, the J gene TRBJ2-7, with 8 bases lining up with TRBD2. TRBV5-3 is reported as an ORF; its role is uncertain. V lost 4 bases and J lost 7; bases outside the gene matches: 16. The CDR3 has 16 amino acids. DNA of the CDR3: TGTGCCAGAAGCCTTCTAGGACTAGCCCACGTCTGGGAGCAGTACTTC. Residues: CARSLLGLAHVWEQYF.

The sample holds one count of this clone. The gene calls are TRBV4-1 and TRBJ2-1, with 9 bases identical to TRBD2. This CDR3 contains 15 residues. The V and J ends lost 1 base and 8 bases, in that order; junction bases with no gene match: 6. Germline values: CDR1 MGHRA, CDR2 YSYEKL. The CDR3 DNA reads TGCGCCAGCAGCCAAGTGTTAGCGGGAGACCATGAGCAGTTCTTC. Residues: CASSQVLAGDHEQFF.

This clone was detected only once. The chain joins TRBV13 to TRBJ2-1, with D unresolved. Between the trimmed V and J ends, which lost 3 bases and 9 bases, there was a span of 6 bases. The germline gives CDR1 PRHDT, CDR2 FYEKMQ (reference sequence). The CDR3 loop spans 11 amino acids. The CDR3 reads CASSFMGEQFF. The CDR3 DNA reads as TGTGCCAGCAGCTTCATGGGTGAGCAGTTCTTC.

The chain has TRBV6-1 and TRBJ1-5, with a tentative D call TRBD1 (5 bases). V lost 3 bases and J lost 6, with 12 bases in between. CDR1 MNHNS and CDR2 SASEGT come from the germline V gene. This CDR3 spans 14 amino acids. The CDR3 coding sequence is TGTGCCAGCAGTGATGGGGGGAGCGTTCAGCCCCAGCATTTT. Residues: CASSDGGSVQPQHF.

CDR3 region: CASSFSTGYETGELFF. CDR3 coding DNA: TGTGCCAGCAGTTTCTCGACAGGATACGAGACCGGGGAGCTGTTTTTT. The chain carries TRBV27 and TRBJ2-2; D may be TRBD1 (6 bases). V lost 3 bases to trimming and J lost 5 bases, with 16 bases between them. The CDR3 has 16 amino acids. Germline-derived CDR1 and CDR2 are MNHEY and SMNVEV (reference sequence).

This clone has a single count. This chain connects TRBV11-2 to TRBJ2-1, with 13 bases fitting TRBD2. Germline CDR1 reads SGHAT; CDR2 reads FQNNGV. V shed 5 bases, J shed 5 bases, and the junction held 6 bases outside the gene matches. CDR3 size: 16 residues. As DNA, the CDR3 is TGTGCCAGCAGCCAATCCACTAGCGGGAGGGACAATGAGCAGTTCTTC. Protein: CASSQSTSGRDNEQFF.

The CDR3 DNA reads as TGTGCCAGTAGCGATGATCGCTACGAGCAGTACTTC. Its translation is CASSDDRYEQYF. The rearrangement links TRBV19 to TRBJ2-7; no clear D gene. The CDR3 length is 12 residues. Germline V gives CDR1 LNHDA, CDR2 SQIVND (reference sequence). The V end lost 6 bases, the J end lost 3 bases, and 9 bases lay between the germline ends.

V is TRBV9 and J is TRBJ2-1; D possibly uses TRBD1 or TRBD2 (5 bases each). This CDR3 region has 14 residues. Germline CDR1 and CDR2: SGDLS and YYNGEE. V lost 0 bases, J lost 12 bases, and 16 bases lay in between. This CDR3 reads CASSVGRGAQRQFF. For the CDR3, the DNA is TGTGCCAGCAGCGTAGGCCGAGGGGCTCAAAGGCAGTTCTTC.

The genes are TRBV5-5 and TRBJ2-7; 9 bases line up with TRBD2. This CDR3 has 12 residues. The trim removed 3 bases at V and 5 bases at J, leaving 0 bases unmatched. The germline gives CDR1 SGHKS, CDR2 YYEKEE (reference sequence). CDR3 bases: TGTGCCAGCAGCTGGACTAGCGACGAGCAGTACTTC. Its protein product is CASSWTSDEQYF.

The chain employs TRBV5-1 and TRBJ2-1; D could derive from TRBD1 or TRBD2 (5 bases each). The V gene lost 3 bases and the J gene lost 7 bases, with 11 bases spanning the gap. The CDR3 sequence is 13 residues long. Germline assignment: CDR1 SGHRS and CDR2 YFSETQ. The CDR3 spells CASSSWDANEQFF. The CDR3 DNA sequence: TGCGCCAGCAGCTCCTGGGACGCTAATGAGCAGTTCTTC.

This chain joins TRBV19 and TRBJ1-1, with unresolved D. The V gene's germline CDR1 is LNHDA and CDR2 SQIVND (reference sequence). The CDR3 spans 16 residues. V was pared by 6 bases and J by 1 base, with 18 bases between. The CDR3 loop reads CASSPKDWGRNTEAFF. The DNA for the CDR3 is TGTGCCAGTAGCCCGAAGGATTGGGGAAGGAACACTGAAGCTTTCTTT.

V and J are TRBV19 and TRBJ1-5, with a possible D match to TRBD1 (5 bases). The V gene's germline CDR1 is LNHDA and CDR2 SQIVND (reference sequence). Trimming took off 6 bases at V and 6 bases at J, with 9 bases between the two ends. The CDR3 extends over 12 amino acids. CDR3 nucleotide sequence: TGTGCCAGTAGACAAGGGACTCAGCCCCAGCATTTT. It specifies CASRQGTQPQHF.

The chain combines TRBV28 with TRBJ2-7, with TRBD1 as a possible D gene (6 bases). Trimming left V 8 bases short and J 2 bases short, with 16 bases between. The CDR3 spans 14 residues. Germline V lookup: CDR1 MDHEN, CDR2 SYDVKM. The CDR3 DNA reads as TGTGCCAGCCAGGACAGACGAGTAGCCTACGAGCAGTACTTC. Its protein is CASQDRRVAYEQYF.

The J gene is TRBJ2-7, the V gene TRBV7-9, with 7 bases identical to TRBD2. The trim removed 1 base at V and 3 bases at J, leaving 3 bases unmatched. The V gene's germline CDR1 is SEHNR and CDR2 FQNEAQ (reference sequence). The CDR3 is 14 residues long. The CDR3 sequence: CASSLVGTNYEQYF. The DNA of the CDR3 is TGTGCCAGCAGCTTAGTGGGGACTAACTACGAGCAGTACTTC. Supplemented by reference TRBV7-9 and TRBJ2-7, the full variable domain reads DTGVSQNPRHKITKRGQNVTFRCDPISEHNRLYWYRQTLGQGPEFLTYFQNEAQLEKSRLLSDRFSAERPKGSFSTLEIQRTEQGDSAMYLCASSLVGTNYEQYFGPGTRLTVT.

The rearrangement uses TRBV7-8 and TRBJ1-1; 9 bases line up with TRBD1. This CDR3 has 16 residues. Germline CDR1 SGHVS, CDR2 FQNEAQ. J gave up 4 bases and V 5 bases, and 11 bases lay outside the gene matches. The CDR3 spells CASSQKLTGGSTEAFF. Here the CDR3 DNA reads TGTGCCAGCAGCCAGAAACTGACAGGGGGTTCCACTGAAGCTTTCTTT.

The genes are TRBV7-9 and TRBJ1-2; TRBD1 is a possible D gene (6 bases). This CDR3 comprises 16 residues. The V end was cut by 5 bases, the J end by 4 bases, with 20 bases between. The germline V gene has CDR1 SEHNR and CDR2 FQNEAQ (reference sequence). CDR3 coding DNA: TGTGCCAGCAGCCTTTCAGGGGAAGTATTCAGCTATGGCTACACCTTC. This sequence encodes CASSLSGEVFSYGYTF.

This clone appeared a single time. This chain joins TRBV9 and TRBJ1-2; a possible D gene is TRBD1 (5 bases). The CDR3 consists of 16 residues. The ends were cut back, 1 base at V and 0 bases at J, with 13 bases in the middle. Germline CDR1 and CDR2: SGDLS and YYNGEE. CDR3 DNA: TGTGCCAGCAGCGTAAGTTGGGGGTCGGCTAACTATGGCTACACCTTC. Translated, it gives CASSVSWGSANYGYTF.

V usage is TRBV14 and J usage is TRBJ2-3; 9 bases match TRBD2. With V trimmed by 0 bases and J by 4 bases, 11 bases remained unmatched. CDR3 size: 18 residues. Germline CDR1 SGHDN, CDR2 FVKESK. The CDR3 sequence is CASSQDGASGTSADTQYF. CDR3 nucleotide sequence: TGTGCCAGCAGCCAAGATGGGGCTAGCGGGACCTCCGCAGATACGCAGTATTTT.

V and J are TRBV7-9 and TRBJ2-7; TRBD1 is a possible D gene (6 bases). CDR1 and CDR2 from the germline V gene are SEHNR and FQNEAQ (reference sequence). Trimming removed 5 bases from V and 0 bases from J, with 14 bases in between. The length of the CDR3 is 15 residues. CDR3 sequence (DNA): TGTGCCAGCAGCGGCGACAGGTTTGACTCCTACGAGCAGTACTTC. Protein: CASSGDRFDSYEQYF.

The CDR3 loop is CASSLGLYRENTEAFF. CDR3 nucleotide sequence: TGTGCCAGCAGCCTTGGCCTTTACAGGGAGAACACTGAAGCTTTCTTT. The chain links TRBV5-8 to TRBJ1-1; a possible D gene is TRBD1 (6 bases). V lost 4 bases, J lost 1 base, and 17 bases lay in between. There are 16 residues in the CDR3. Germline CDR1 and CDR2: SGHTS and YDEGEE.

V and J are TRBV2 and TRBJ1-1, with D unclear. This CDR3 has 16 amino acids. Germline V gene data show CDR1 as SNHLY and CDR2 as FYNNEI. V was pared by 8 bases and J by 1 base, with 20 bases between. CDR3 amino acids: CASPSPGGRKNTEAFF. The CDR3 DNA sequence: TGTGCCAGCCCCTCCCCTGGAGGTCGGAAGAACACTGAAGCTTTCTTT. The full variable domain, in which reference TRBV2 and TRBJ1-1 provide the parts outside the CDR3, is EPEVTQTPSHQVTQMGQEVILRCVPISNHLYFYWYRQILGQKVEFLVSFYNNEISEKSEIFDDQFSVERPDGSNFTLKIRSTKLEDSAMYFCASPSPGGRKNTEAFFGQGTRLTVV.